This TCR beta chain was sequenced during a study of CD8 T cells in Susac syndrome (dated 2019 in TCRdb). Broadly, across the study: The study used repertoire sequencing to test whether antigen drove CD8+ T cell activation and differentiation in Susac syndrome.

RNA was extracted with the RNeasy kit and roughly 0.45 to 1 ug was reverse transcribed using random hexamers. The immunoSEQ multiplex PCR assay, covering 54 Vbeta and 13 Jbeta segments, was used to amplify TCR beta CDR3 regions. PCR amplification bias was corrected by using a synthetic template baseline for primer optimization and computational correction. The paper's processing steps were these. Reads were annotated to V, D and J genes according to IMGT and were analyzed with immunoSEQ Analyzer, with only productive sequences retained. Clonality was calculated as one minus the Shannon entropy normalized by log2 of the number of productive unique sequences. For each patient and control, public and private clones were evaluated among the 100 most prevalent clones. Clones were defined as Susac-specific if absent from the healthy and MS cohorts, from 900 to 1,300 published viral clones and from other ImmuneACCESS disease sequences. The raw public data were reprocessed by TCRdb itself: fastp quality trimming at Q25, MiXCR clonotype calling, in-frame beta chains only. Each CDR3 protein gets just one entry, which takes the most common genes and DNA from the rows behind it. It is TCRdb's table, rather than the study itself, that gives the V and J calls and clone size. The sample data list around 300,000 distinct CDR3 sequences, and about 91% of these were observed just once. Clones ranked in the top ten supply approximately 0.065% of the sample.

With respect to this clonotype: The antigen this receptor binds is unknown. One base away there is no much larger clone; base qualities are not given.

What the authors observed across the whole study: The study acknowledged that relatively few individuals were included in the TCR sequencing and HLA analysis.

V is clipped by 3 bases and J by 1 base, and the sequence between their germline boundaries is 9 bases long. From the cysteine through the phenylalanine, the CDR3 covers 14 amino acids. Kept here is only the CDR3 DNA, which spans 42 bases and is read in frame from base 1. Peripheral blood CD8+ and CD4+ T cells from healthy donors, Susac syndrome patients and multiple sclerosis patients were profiled by high-throughput TCR beta sequencing. Multiple sclerosis controls were treatment-naive patients with stable or active relapsing-remitting disease fulfilling revised McDonald criteria. Bulk CD8+ and CD4+ T cells were purified by magnetic negative isolation, whereas CD8+ TEMRA cells were enriched by FACS. Blood was drawn into EDTA tubes, processed within 24 hours, and PBMCs were isolated by density gradient centrifugation. PBMCs destined for TCR sequencing were cryopreserved in liquid nitrogen and later thawed in a 37 °C water bath. A purity of at least 90% was achieved for sorted or isolated CD4+, CD8+ and CD8+ TEMRA cells.

Sequencing used CD4+ T cells from PBMCs. The rearranged chain carries TRBV23-1 and TRBJ2-5, with the D gene uncertain. Being an ORF, TRBV23-1 has a function that is uncertain. This clonotype was obtained from a human donor with multiple sclerosis. The nucleotides are TGCGCCAGCAGTCAGGAAAACCCCCAAGAGACCCAGTACTTC. This codes for CASSQENPQETQYF.